This T cell receptor beta chain was identified during a study of a mutant IDH1 vaccine in newly diagnosed glioma (dated by TCRdb to the early 2020s). As for the study more broadly: Of the approximately 33 treated patients, approximately 60% were male and approximately 38% were female, and a mean age of roughly 40 years was recorded. Prior to enrollment, standard therapy consisting of radiotherapy alone, temozolomide alone, or radiochemotherapy with temozolomide had been administered to patients, with the combination being received by most patients. For exploratory analyses, fewer than 30 treated patients had longitudinal TCRB deep sequencing done wherever samples were available. Six visits were used for peripheral blood collection: V03 (baseline), V05, V07, V10, V12 and V13.

Taken with the paper, the label for time point translates to: baseline, week 1 (first vaccination visit). Read against the paper, the sample's treatment or condition label means: pre-vaccination baseline after standard-of-care therapy. Donors had newly diagnosed WHO grade 3 or 4 IDH1-mutant astrocytomas with loss of nuclear ATRX. The samples were drawn from NOA16, a multicentre, single-arm, open-label phase I trial in Germany that tested a mutant IDH1 peptide vaccine in humans for the first time. For immunogenicity testing, the blood drawn at visit V03 was used as the baseline sample. Genomic DNA for TCRB sequencing was extracted from EDTA blood using the DNeasy Blood and Tissue Kit. Here is what the overall study found, with its caveats: The authors noted that analyses of patient blood samples could not be reproduced because of sample limitations. Immune responses induced by the vaccine were seen in roughly 95% of patients across multiple MHC alleles. No apparent relationship was observed between pseudoprogression and alterations in the top peripheral T cell clonotypes detected by TCRB sequencing. PBMC samples for TCRB deep sequencing were selected based on availability.

A word on this clone: There is no known antigen for this receptor. Base qualities are not recorded, but no much larger clone differs from it by a single base.

Library preparation used the immunoSEQ multiplex PCR assay. Rearranged TCR beta chain sequences were amplified with the hsTCRB Kit following the manufacturer's protocol. TCRB libraries were sequenced on an Illumina MiSeq. As for the original processing: Demultiplexing, trimming and gene mapping were performed with the kit vendor's proprietary platform. In its TCRdb copy, this immuneACCESS table keeps in-frame sequences only and misses some clones. Where compared with another copy, unresolved V genes explain less than half of these, and the others have no known cause. V and J calls and clone size follow that table, whereas D and trimming were derived from the DNA. The sample yields approximately 100,000 clones; 80% to 90% were counted once. Of the sample, less than 0.65% falls within the top ten clones. CDR1 and CDR2 are drawn from the germline V gene: MGHDK, SYGVNS. The CDR3 contains 12 residues, cysteine and phenylalanine counted. CDR3 DNA only is kept here, 36 bases in frame from base 1. V sheds 6 bases and J sheds 4 bases, leaving 9 bases between their ends.

The source is a woman aged 45-59 years with glioma. Recombination connected TRBV25-1 to TRBJ1-1, with a tentative D gene TRBD1 over 5 matching bases. The sequenced sample was PBMCs, obtained from a glioma patient treated with radiotherapy, temozolomide or both. The nucleotides are TGTGCCAGCAGGGAAGGGACCACTGAAGCTTTCTTT. Its amino acids are CASREGTTEAFF.